What follows is one T cell receptor beta chain and its context. Antigen specificity is unknown. Data came from immunoSEQ multiplex PCR; TCRdb stores just in-frame clones and leaves some out. Here the sample spans more than 9,000 clones, about 80% being singletons. Looked up from germline, CDR1 is SEHNR and CDR2 is FQNEAQ (reference sequence). This CDR3 region has 15 residues. Trimming removed 2 bases from V and 1 base from J, with 11 bases in between. The data were taken from a study of T cells in localized non-small cell lung cancer. Findings and limits, study-wide: Analysis by sequencing included only one tumor region, so heterogeneity remains possible. A median of about 60 of the top 100 tumor clones appeared in adjacent lung, which was paired and uninvolved. Highest T cell clonality was seen in uninvolved adjacent lung, surpassing that measured in tumor. Blood T cell density predicted longer survival; adjacent-lung clonality, shorter.

V gene TRBV7-9 combines with J gene TRBJ1-1; no clear D. This receptor was identified in a male donor aged 60 or older with stage I lung adenocarcinoma. The source material was peripheral blood, sampled before any cancer treatment. In DNA, the CDR3 is TGTGCCAGCAGCTTACTTGGACGCAAGAACACTGAAGCTTTCTTT. Translating gives CASSLLGRKNTEAFF.